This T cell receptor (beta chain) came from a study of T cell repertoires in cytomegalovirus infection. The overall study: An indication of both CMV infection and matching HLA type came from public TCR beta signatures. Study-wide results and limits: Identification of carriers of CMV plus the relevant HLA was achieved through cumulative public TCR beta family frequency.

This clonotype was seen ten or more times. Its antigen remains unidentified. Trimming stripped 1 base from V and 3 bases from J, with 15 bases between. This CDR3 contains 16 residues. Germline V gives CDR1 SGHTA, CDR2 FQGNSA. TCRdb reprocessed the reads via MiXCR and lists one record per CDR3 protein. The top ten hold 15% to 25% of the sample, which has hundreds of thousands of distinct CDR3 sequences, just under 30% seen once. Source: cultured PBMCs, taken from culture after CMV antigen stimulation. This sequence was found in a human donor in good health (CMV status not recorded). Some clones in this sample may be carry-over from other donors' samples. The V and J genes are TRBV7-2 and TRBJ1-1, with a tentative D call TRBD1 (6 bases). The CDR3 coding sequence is TGTGCCAGCAGCTTAGTCGGGGGGCGAACAGACACTGAAGCTTTCTTT. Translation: CASSLVGGRTDTEAFF.